These T cell receptor beta chains were read from a single sample in a study of T cells in Graves' hyperthyroidism and ophthalmopathy. MiXCR was run by TCRdb on the multiplex PCR reads, yielding one entry per CDR3 protein. The table lists about 280,000 distinct CDR3 sequences, less than 30% of them singletons. The sequenced sample was blood. The receptor set was obtained from a man in his forties with Graves' hyperthyroidism that later progressed to Graves' ophthalmopathy. CDR3s include the opening cysteine and the closing phenylalanine or tryptophan. The D gene is left open where the match is weak. Clone size is not always given. Where it is, it says once, few, many or a class for expanded clones.

J gene: TRBJ1-2; D gene: NA; V gene: TRBV7-8; clone size: many; CDR3 protein: CASSARGGYGYTF; CDR3 DNA: TGTGCCAGCAGCGCGAGGGGCGGCTATGGCTACACCTTC
J gene: TRBJ1-2; D gene: NA; V gene: TRBV2; clone size: once; CDR3 protein: CASSRNTAIYGYTF; CDR3 DNA: TGTGCCAGCAGTCGTAATACAGCGATCTATGGCTACACCTTC
J gene: TRBJ2-3; D gene: TRBD1; V gene: TRBV7-9; clone size: many; CDR3 protein: CASSSKGQGRTDTQYF; CDR3 DNA: TGTGCCAGCAGCTCCAAAGGACAGGGTCGGACAGATACGCAGTATTTT
J gene: TRBJ2-5; D gene: NA; V gene: TRBV29-1; clone size: NA; CDR3 protein: CSLMPGQKETQYF; CDR3 DNA: TGCAGCTTGATGCCCGGACAGAAAGAGACCCAGTACTTC
J gene: TRBJ1-1; D gene: NA; V gene: TRBV28; clone size: many; CDR3 protein: CASSPRTERLRAFF; CDR3 DNA: TGTGCCAGCAGTCCCCGGACAGAACGACTTAGAGCTTTCTTT
J gene: TRBJ2-4; D gene: NA; V gene: TRBV10-1; clone size: many; CDR3 protein: CASSEEGDIQYF; CDR3 DNA: TGCGCCAGCAGTGAGGAGGGGGACATTCAGTACTTC
J gene: TRBJ2-7; D gene: NA; V gene: TRBV6-1; clone size: once; CDR3 protein: CASRRPSSYEQYF; CDR3 DNA: TGTGCCAGCAGGCGACCCAGCTCCTACGAGCAGTACTTC
J gene: TRBJ1-5; D gene: NA; V gene: TRBV12-3/TRBV12-4; clone size: NA; CDR3 protein: CASSFGPGSNQPQHF; CDR3 DNA: TGTGCCAGCAGTTTTGGGCCGGGTAGCAATCAGCCCCAGCATTTT
J gene: TRBJ1-1; D gene: NA; V gene: TRBV5-1; clone size: many; CDR3 protein: CASSWNRDGVNTEAFF; CDR3 DNA: TGCGCCAGCAGCTGGAACAGGGATGGAGTGAACACTGAAGCCTTCTTT
J gene: TRBJ2-5; D gene: NA; V gene: TRBV2; clone size: many; CDR3 protein: CASRARGETQYF; CDR3 DNA: TGTGCCAGCAGGGCCCGCGGAGAGACCCAGTACTTC
J gene: TRBJ2-5; D gene: TRBD2; V gene: TRBV9; clone size: many; CDR3 protein: CASSGGLAQETQYF; CDR3 DNA: TGTGCCAGCAGCGGAGGACTAGCCCAAGAGACCCAGTACTTC
J gene: TRBJ1-1; D gene: NA; V gene: TRBV7-3; clone size: many; CDR3 protein: CASSHQSGGGIPTEAFF; CDR3 DNA: TGTGCCAGCAGCCATCAATCCGGGGGAGGGATTCCCACTGAAGCTTTCTTT
J gene: TRBJ2-5; D gene: NA; V gene: TRBV5-6; clone size: many; CDR3 protein: CASSRGSRGQETQYF; CDR3 DNA: TGTGCCAGCAGCCGGGGAAGCAGGGGACAAGAGACCCAGTACTTC
J gene: TRBJ2-5; D gene: NA; V gene: TRBV24-1; clone size: NA; CDR3 protein: CATSDPDSNQETQYF; CDR3 DNA: TGTGCCACCAGTGATCCAGACAGCAACCAAGAGACCCAGTACTTC
J gene: TRBJ2-4; D gene: NA; V gene: TRBV4-1; clone size: many; CDR3 protein: CASSQDVVGVVAKNIQYF; CDR3 DNA: TGCGCCAGCAGCCAAGATGTGGTAGGGGTAGTAGCCAAAAACATTCAGTACTTC
J gene: TRBJ2-2; D gene: NA; V gene: TRBV12-3/TRBV12-4; clone size: many; CDR3 protein: CASSPFPSGELFF; CDR3 DNA: TGTGCCAGCAGTCCCTTCCCGTCCGGGGAGCTGTTTTTT
J gene: TRBJ2-2; D gene: NA; V gene: TRBV11-2; clone size: many; CDR3 protein: CASSLEGLIHTGELFF; CDR3 DNA: TGTGCCAGCAGCTTAGAAGGACTAATCCACACCGGGGAGCTGTTTTTT
J gene: TRBJ2-3; D gene: NA; V gene: TRBV4-1; clone size: NA; CDR3 protein: CASSQEDPGPDTQYF; CDR3 DNA: TGCGCCAGCAGCCAAGAAGACCCCGGCCCAGATACGCAGTATTTT
J gene: TRBJ2-7; D gene: TRBD2; V gene: TRBV6-1; clone size: many; CDR3 protein: CASSVRFEGLAGSWNEQYF; CDR3 DNA: TGTGCCAGCAGTGTACGTTTCGAGGGACTAGCGGGATCGTGGAACGAGCAGTACTTC
J gene: TRBJ2-7; D gene: NA; V gene: TRBV20-1; clone size: many; CDR3 protein: CSAQDPGRGSYEQYF; CDR3 DNA: TGCAGTGCTCAGGACCCGGGAAGGGGGAGCTACGAGCAGTACTTC
J gene: TRBJ2-5; D gene: TRBD1; V gene: TRBV28; clone size: many; CDR3 protein: CASSGGDRETQYF; CDR3 DNA: TGTGCCAGCAGCGGTGGGGACAGAGAGACCCAGTACTTC
J gene: TRBJ1-2; D gene: NA; V gene: TRBV11-2; clone size: NA; CDR3 protein: CASGTWVHDPDGYTF; CDR3 DNA: TGTGCCAGCGGCACTTGGGTCCACGACCCGGATGGCTACACCTTC
J gene: TRBJ2-6; D gene: NA; V gene: TRBV12-3/TRBV12-4; clone size: many; CDR3 protein: CASSPAGANVLTF; CDR3 DNA: TGTGCCAGCAGCCCGGCTGGGGCCAACGTCCTGACTTTC
J gene: TRBJ1-5; D gene: NA; V gene: TRBV12-3/TRBV12-4; clone size: many; CDR3 protein: CASSLEPYSNQPQHF; CDR3 DNA: TGTGCCAGCAGTCTAGAACCATATAGCAATCAGCCCCAGCATTTT
J gene: TRBJ2-2; D gene: NA; V gene: TRBV6-2/TRBV6-3; clone size: many; CDR3 protein: CASSYSTGRVTGELFF; CDR3 DNA: TGTGCCAGCAGTTACTCGACAGGGAGGGTCACCGGGGAGCTGTTTTTT
J gene: TRBJ2-7; D gene: NA; V gene: TRBV11-3; clone size: NA; CDR3 protein: CASSPSLSKPYEQYF; CDR3 DNA: TGTGCCAGCAGCCCATCCCTTTCCAAGCCCTACGAGCAGTACTTC
J gene: TRBJ1-1; D gene: NA; V gene: TRBV30; clone size: many; CDR3 protein: CAWRGNTEAFF; CDR3 DNA: TGTGCCTGGAGGGGGAACACTGAAGCTTTCTTT
J gene: TRBJ2-7; D gene: NA; V gene: TRBV15; clone size: many; CDR3 protein: CATSRAHYEQYF; CDR3 DNA: TGTGCCACCAGCAGGGCTCACTACGAGCAGTACTTC
J gene: TRBJ1-2; D gene: TRBD1; V gene: TRBV7-8; clone size: many; CDR3 protein: CASSLFQGGKNGYTF; CDR3 DNA: TGTGCCAGCAGCTTATTCCAGGGGGGTAAAAATGGCTACACCTTC
J gene: TRBJ2-2; D gene: TRBD2; V gene: TRBV5-1; clone size: few; CDR3 protein: CASILADTGELFF; CDR3 DNA: TGCGCCAGCATACTAGCGGACACCGGGGAGCTGTTTTTT
J gene: TRBJ1-2; D gene: NA; V gene: TRBV30; clone size: NA; CDR3 protein: CAWSVPAENYGYTF; CDR3 DNA: TGTGCCTGGAGTGTACCTGCAGAGAACTATGGCTACACCTTC
J gene: TRBJ1-5; D gene: NA; V gene: TRBV15; clone size: many; CDR3 protein: CATSQNINQPQHF; CDR3 DNA: TGTGCCACCAGTCAAAATATCAATCAGCCCCAGCATTTT
J gene: TRBJ1-5; D gene: NA; V gene: TRBV6-2/TRBV6-3; clone size: NA; CDR3 protein: CASSNIPRPQHF; CDR3 DNA: TGTGCCAGCAGCAACATTCCTAGGCCCCAGCATTTT
J gene: TRBJ2-7; D gene: TRBD1; V gene: TRBV28; clone size: many; CDR3 protein: CASSSGQEIGYEQYF; CDR3 DNA: TGTGCCAGCAGTTCCGGACAGGAGATAGGCTACGAGCAGTACTTC
J gene: TRBJ2-7; D gene: TRBD2; V gene: TRBV11-2; clone size: NA; CDR3 protein: CASSPGLEYEQYF; CDR3 DNA: TGTGCCAGCAGCCCCGGACTAGAGTACGAGCAGTACTTC
J gene: TRBJ1-5; D gene: NA; V gene: TRBV7-9; clone size: many; CDR3 protein: CASSLQGRADQPQHF; CDR3 DNA: TGTGCCAGCAGCTTACAGGGGAGGGCCGATCAGCCCCAGCATTTT
J gene: TRBJ1-5; D gene: NA; V gene: TRBV28; clone size: many; CDR3 protein: CASRASGNQPQHF; CDR3 DNA: TGTGCCAGCAGGGCCTCGGGCAATCAGCCCCAGCATTTT
J gene: TRBJ1-1; D gene: TRBD1; V gene: TRBV20-1; clone size: many; CDR3 protein: CSAREGGQGAYTEAFF; CDR3 DNA: TGCAGTGCTAGAGAGGGGGGACAGGGGGCTTACACTGAAGCTTTCTTT
J gene: TRBJ2-5; D gene: NA; V gene: TRBV12-3/TRBV12-4; clone size: many; CDR3 protein: CASSLLGTQYF; CDR3 DNA: TGTGCCAGCAGCCTCCTAGGGACCCAGTACTTC
J gene: TRBJ2-7; D gene: NA; V gene: TRBV19; clone size: many; CDR3 protein: CASSISPIHYEQYF; CDR3 DNA: TGTGCCAGTAGTATTTCCCCTATACATTACGAGCAGTACTTC
J gene: TRBJ1-2; D gene: TRBD1; V gene: TRBV18; clone size: many; CDR3 protein: CASSKTGTGEYGYTF; CDR3 DNA: TGTGCCAGCTCAAAGACCGGGACAGGGGAATATGGCTACACCTTC
J gene: TRBJ2-7; D gene: NA; V gene: TRBV6-2/TRBV6-3; clone size: NA; CDR3 protein: CASTQSGVYEQYF; CDR3 DNA: TGTGCCAGCACCCAGTCGGGGGTCTACGAGCAGTACTTC
J gene: TRBJ1-5; D gene: NA; V gene: TRBV2; clone size: NA; CDR3 protein: CASSGRGGALNQPQHF; CDR3 DNA: TGTGCCAGCAGTGGACGGGGGGGGGCCCTAAATCAGCCCCAGCATTTT
J gene: TRBJ1-3; D gene: NA; V gene: TRBV20-1; clone size: NA; CDR3 protein: CSARKWGVRNTIYF; CDR3 DNA: TGCAGTGCGAGGAAGTGGGGAGTTCGGAACACCATATATTTT
J gene: TRBJ1-1; D gene: NA; V gene: TRBV18; clone size: many; CDR3 protein: CASSPGLRNTEAFF; CDR3 DNA: TGTGCCAGCTCACCCGGACTGAGGAACACTGAAGCTTTCTTT
J gene: TRBJ2-5; D gene: NA; V gene: TRBV20-1; clone size: many; CDR3 protein: CSADYRVEETQYF; CDR3 DNA: TGCAGTGCAGACTATCGGGTGGAAGAGACCCAGTACTTC
J gene: TRBJ2-7; D gene: NA; V gene: TRBV7-8; clone size: many; CDR3 protein: CASSSPTGFYEQYF; CDR3 DNA: TGTGCCAGCAGCTCCCCGACCGGTTTCTACGAGCAGTACTTC
J gene: TRBJ1-1; D gene: NA; V gene: TRBV6-1; clone size: many; CDR3 protein: CASSPVSNTEAFF; CDR3 DNA: TGTGCCAGCAGTCCTGTCTCGAACACTGAAGCTTTCTTT